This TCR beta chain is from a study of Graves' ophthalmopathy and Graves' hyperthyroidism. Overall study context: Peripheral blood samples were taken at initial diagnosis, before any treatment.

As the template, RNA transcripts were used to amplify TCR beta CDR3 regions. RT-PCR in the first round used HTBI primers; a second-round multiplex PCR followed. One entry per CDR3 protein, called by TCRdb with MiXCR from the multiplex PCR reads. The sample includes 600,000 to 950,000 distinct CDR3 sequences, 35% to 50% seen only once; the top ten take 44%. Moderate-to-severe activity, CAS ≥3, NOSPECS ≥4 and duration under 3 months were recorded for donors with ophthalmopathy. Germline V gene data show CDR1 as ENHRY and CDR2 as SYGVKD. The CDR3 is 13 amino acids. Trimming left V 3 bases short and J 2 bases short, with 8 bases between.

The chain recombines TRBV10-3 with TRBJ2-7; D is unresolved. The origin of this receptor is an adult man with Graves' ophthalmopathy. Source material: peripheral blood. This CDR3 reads CAISDAAPYEQYF. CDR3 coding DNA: TGTGCCATCAGTGATGCAGCGCCCTACGAGCAGTACTTC.